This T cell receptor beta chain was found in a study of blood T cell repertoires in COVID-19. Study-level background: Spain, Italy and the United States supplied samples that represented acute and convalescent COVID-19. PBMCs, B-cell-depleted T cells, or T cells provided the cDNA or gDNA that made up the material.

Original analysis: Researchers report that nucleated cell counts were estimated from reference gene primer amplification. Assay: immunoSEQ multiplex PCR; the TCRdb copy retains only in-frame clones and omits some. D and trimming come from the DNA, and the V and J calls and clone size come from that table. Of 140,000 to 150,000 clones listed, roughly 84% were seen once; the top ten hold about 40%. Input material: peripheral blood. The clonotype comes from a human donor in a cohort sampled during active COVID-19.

The CDR3 is CSVWKGGAAGANVLTF. In DNA, the CDR3 is TGCAGCGTTTGGAAGGGGGGGGCGGCTGGGGCCAACGTCCTGACTTTC. J is TRBJ2-6 and V is TRBV29-1; the D gene is possibly TRBD2 (7 bases). Germline V gene lookup returns CDR1 SQVTM and CDR2 ANQGSEA. The CDR3 spans 16 residues. Trimming cost V 5 bases and J 2 bases, with 16 bases left between them.